These 19 T cell receptor beta chains were sequenced from one sample in a study of Tregs in tolerant kidney transplant recipients. Only in-frame clones appear in the TCRdb table, and some are missing; sequencing was by immunoSEQ multiplex PCR. The sample lists about 120,000 clones, 92% occurring once. Source material: CD4+ T cells from blood. These TCRs come from a human donor in good health.

This clone has only one observation. The chain combines TRBV5-1 with TRBJ2-5; D is unresolved. The germline V gene has CDR1 SGHRS and CDR2 YFSETQ. V lost 6 bases to trimming and J lost 1 base, with 4 bases between them. The CDR3 loop spans 11 amino acids. The DNA for the CDR3 is TGCGCCAGCAAGATCCAAGAGACCCAGTACTTC. Amino acids: CASKIQETQYF.

The chain employs TRBV6-1 and TRBJ1-2; TRBD1 is a possible D gene (6 bases). The V gene lost 1 base and the J gene lost 5 bases, with 14 bases spanning the gap. Germline CDR1 is MNHNS and CDR2 is SASEGT. The CDR3 length is 15 residues. Here the CDR3 DNA reads TGTGCCAGCAGTGAAGGAGGGGGGCAGATTTATGGCTACACCTTC. This encodes CASSEGGGQIYGYTF.

This sequence joins TRBV5-1 and TRBJ1-2; 9 nucleotides agree with TRBD1. Trimming removed 4 bases from V and 8 bases from J; junction bases left unmatched: 9. The CDR3 is made up of 14 amino acids. CDR1 and CDR2 from the germline V gene are SGHRS and YFSETQ. The CDR3 DNA sequence: TGCGCCAGCAGCCCACGGGGACAGGGCGAGGGCTACACCTTC. Translating it yields CASSPRGQGEGYTF. The variable domain in full, with the rest retrieved from reference TRBV5-1 and TRBJ1-2, is KAGVTQTPRYLIKTRGQQVTLSCSPISGHRSVSWYQQTPGQGLQFLFEYFSETQRNKGNFPGRFSGRQFSNSRSEMNVSTLELGDSALYLCASSPRGQGEGYTFGSGTRLTVV.

V gene TRBV6-6 combines with J gene TRBJ1-2; TRBD1 is a possible D gene (5 bases). This CDR3 spans 13 amino acids. Germline V gene lookup returns CDR1 MNHNY and CDR2 SVGAGI (reference sequence). V was trimmed by 0 bases and J by 4 bases, leaving 6 bases between them. This CDR3 reads CASSYSRGYGYTF. The DNA for the CDR3 is TGTGCCAGCAGTTACTCAAGGGGCTATGGCTACACCTTC.

This chain connects TRBV11-2 to TRBJ2-7, with 7 bases matching TRBD1. The V segment lost 5 bases and the J segment 3 bases; nucleotides outside the gene matches: 10. The CDR3 is 15 residues long. Germline V gives CDR1 SGHAT, CDR2 FQNNGV. Here the CDR3 reads CASSKRGQTNYEQYF. The CDR3, as DNA: TGTGCCAGCAGCAAACGGGGACAGACAAACTACGAGCAGTACTTC.

The genes are TRBV19 and TRBJ1-4; 12 bases are a match to TRBD1. Germline CDR1 LNHDA, CDR2 SQIVND (reference sequence). The CDR3 loop spans 17 amino acids. Trimming at V came to 5 bases and at J to 0 bases, leaving 4 bases not matched to a gene. Here the CDR3 DNA reads TGTGCCAGTAGTGACCGGGACAGGGGGCCAACTAATGAAAAACTGTTTTTT. Protein: CASSDRDRGPTNEKLFF.

The CDR3 coding sequence is TGTGCCAGCAGCTTAAATCGGGCAGATACGCAGTATTTT. It specifies CASSLNRADTQYF. The V call is TRBV7-8, the J call TRBJ2-3; the D is unclear. This CDR3 has 13 amino acids. CDR1 is SGHVS and CDR2 is FQNEAQ in the germline V gene. The V gene lost 2 bases and the J gene lost 4 bases, with 7 bases spanning the gap.

The chain is built from TRBV5-5 and TRBJ2-7; the D gene is possibly TRBD1 (5 bases). This CDR3 comprises 13 residues. V lost 4 bases to trimming and J lost 5 bases, with 13 bases between them. Germline V gene lookup returns CDR1 SGHKS and CDR2 YYEKEE (reference sequence). CDR3 sequence: CASSRPGSDEQYF. For the CDR3, the DNA is TGTGCCAGCAGCCGACCAGGGTCTGACGAGCAGTACTTC.

This clone was counted once. The chain is built from TRBV27 and TRBJ2-7; D is uncertain. The CDR3 loop spans 12 amino acids. The germline V gene encodes CDR1 MNHEY and CDR2 SMNVEV (reference sequence). V lost 4 bases to trimming and J lost 9 bases, with 13 bases between them. CDR3 sequence (DNA): TGTGCCAGCAGTTCCCAAAGTGGCGGGCAGTACTTC. Translated, it gives CASSSQSGGQYF.

The chain uses TRBV6-5 and TRBJ1-2; D ambiguous. Trimming left V 7 bases short and J 4 bases short, with 13 bases between. CDR3 length equals 13 residues. Germline assignment: CDR1 MNHEY and CDR2 SVGAGI. CDR3 residues: CASTRGILYGYTF. The CDR3 DNA sequence: TGTGCCAGCACCCGAGGGATACTCTATGGCTACACCTTC.

V gene TRBV15 combines with J gene TRBJ1-5; maybe TRBD1 (5 bases). The CDR3 is 16 residues long. CDR1 and CDR2 (germline): LNHNV, YYDKDF (reference sequence). The V gene lost 3 bases and the J gene lost 0 bases, with 12 bases spanning the gap. The CDR3 DNA reads as TGTGCCACCAGCAGGTGGGGGGAGGATAGCAATCAGCCCCAGCATTTT. Its protein product is CATSRWGEDSNQPQHF.

The chain combines TRBV11-1 with TRBJ1-1, with D tentatively TRBD1 (6 bases). Germline-derived CDR1 and CDR2 are SGHAT and FQDESV (reference sequence). The CDR3 sequence is 14 residues long. V was shortened by 6 bases and J by 1 base, with 12 bases between the two germline ends. The CDR3: CASRLTGQNTEAFF. In nucleotides, the CDR3 is TGTGCCAGCAGGTTGACGGGACAGAACACTGAAGCTTTCTTT.

The J gene is TRBJ2-7, the V gene TRBV6-1; D may be TRBD1 (5 bases). Trimming left V 10 bases short and J 2 bases short, with 9 bases between. Germline V gene lookup returns CDR1 MNHNS and CDR2 SASEGT. This CDR3 has 11 amino acids. In nucleotides, the CDR3 is TGTGCCATATCCAGGGCCTACGAGCAGTACTTC. Amino acid sequence: CAISRAYEQYF.

This chain uses TRBV4-1 with TRBJ2-3, with 11 bases aligning to TRBD2. V was clipped by 1 base and J by 4 bases; unmatched bases: 10. Germline CDR1 is MGHRA and CDR2 is YSYEKL. The CDR3 consists of 18 residues. The CDR3 sequence is CASSQGSGRALGADTQYF. CDR3 nucleotide sequence: TGCGCCAGCAGCCAAGGTAGCGGGAGGGCCCTCGGGGCAGATACGCAGTATTTT.

J is TRBJ2-1 and V is TRBV9; possibly TRBD2 for D (5 bases). V lost 5 bases and J lost 9, with 21 bases in between. Germline V gene data show CDR1 as SGDLS and CDR2 as YYNGEE. This CDR3 region has 15 residues. CDR3 nucleotide sequence: TGTGCCAGCAGTGGACCGGGATCTAGTATCCCTGAGCAGTTCTTC. Translation: CASSGPGSSIPEQFF.

The V and J genes are TRBV6-1 and TRBJ1-4; perhaps TRBD1 as D (6 bases). The CDR3 contains 15 residues. Trimming took 3 bases from V and 5 from J, leaving 13 bases between them. CDR1 and CDR2 (germline): MNHNS, SASEGT. This chain's CDR3 is CASSEGVGGNEKLFF. The CDR3 DNA follows: TGTGCCAGCAGTGAGGGCGTGGGGGGCAATGAAAAACTGTTTTTT.

This chain links TRBV9 with TRBJ2-1, with 10 bases matching TRBD2. CDR1 and CDR2 from the germline V gene are SGDLS and YYNGEE. This CDR3 has 21 amino acids. The V gene end was trimmed by 0 bases and the J gene end by 1 base; junction bases not matched to a gene: 16. The CDR3 is CASSVGDGAGGPVWSYNEQFF. For the CDR3, the DNA is TGTGCCAGCAGCGTAGGGGACGGAGCGGGGGGGCCTGTGTGGTCCTACAATGAGCAGTTCTTC. Full variable domain (rest looked up from reference TRBV9 and TRBJ2-1): DSGVTQTPKHLITATGQRVTLRCSPRSGDLSVYWYQQSLDQGLQFLIQYYNGEERAKGNILERFSAQQFPDLHSELNLSSLELGDSALYFCASSVGDGAGGPVWSYNEQFFGPGTRLTVL.

This clone appeared a single time. The chain uses TRBV6-5 and TRBJ2-7, with 10 bases matching TRBD1. Germline assignment: CDR1 MNHEY and CDR2 SVGAGI. This CDR3 region has 15 residues. V shed 3 bases and J 6 bases; nucleotides not matched to a gene: 8. This CDR3 is CASSYGQGGAGEQYF. The CDR3 DNA is TGTGCCAGCAGTTATGGACAGGGGGGCGCGGGCGAGCAGTACTTC.

The chain is built from TRBV10-2 and TRBJ1-1; D is undetermined. The germline V gene encodes CDR1 WSHSY and CDR2 SAAADI. The CDR3 runs 14 residues. Deletions cut 4 bases from V and 0 bases from J, with 9 bases between. CDR3 protein: CASSGRNMNTEAFF. The DNA for the CDR3 is TGCGCCAGCAGTGGACGGAACATGAACACTGAAGCTTTCTTT.